Below are 8 T cell receptor beta chains sequenced from a single sample in a study of T-cell memory formation after mild COVID-19. TCRdb reanalysed the 5' RACE reads using MiXCR and keeps one entry per CDR3 protein. Among approximately 13,000 distinct CDR3 sequences, 15% to 20% were seen once, and the ten largest hold about 59%. Input material: PBMCs or a T cell subset sorted from them (not recorded which). The receptors stem from a man in his late teens or twenties who had mild COVID-19 (a few samples of this study predate the infection). Cell type and time point are not known.

The chain links TRBV6-1 to TRBJ2-7; tentatively, D is TRBD1 or TRBD2 (5 bases each). The V gene's germline CDR1 is MNHNS and CDR2 SASEGT. There are 14 residues in the CDR3. The V end lost 3 bases, the J end lost 4 bases, and 13 bases lay between the germline ends. CDR3 bases: TGTGCCAGCAGTGATGGGACGCTGGTGTACGAGCAGTACTTC. Translating it yields CASSDGTLVYEQYF.

There are many counts of this clonotype. The chain joins TRBV28 to TRBJ2-5; 8 nucleotides agree with TRBD2. The CDR3 is made up of 16 amino acids. Germline CDR1 and CDR2: MDHEN and SYDVKM. V was pared by 4 bases and J by 3 bases, with 10 bases of the junction left unmatched. CDR3 amino acids: CASSSRLAWGEETQYF. CDR3 DNA sequence: TGTGCCAGCAGTTCGCGACTAGCGTGGGGGGAAGAGACCCAGTACTTC.

This clonotype was counted many times. The rearrangement links TRBV12-3 or TRBV12-4 to TRBJ2-3, with a tentative D call TRBD1 (6 bases). V lost 2 bases to trimming and J lost 6 bases, with 15 bases between them. This CDR3 comprises 15 residues. The CDR3 is CASSLLLGAGDTQYF. CDR3 in DNA: TGTGCCAGCAGTTTATTATTGGGGGCAGGGGATACGCAGTATTTT.

CDR3 loop: CASSSERGVRTQYF. The CDR3 coding sequence is TGTGCCAGCAGCTCTGAGCGGGGGGTCCGTACGCAGTATTTT. The chain couples TRBV7-2 to TRBJ2-3; 9 bases match TRBD2. Per germline, CDR1 SGHTA and CDR2 FQGNSA. CDR3 length equals 14 residues. V trimming: 4 bases; J trimming: 8 bases; junction bases outside the gene matches: 7. The full variable domain, completed using reference TRBV7-2 and TRBJ2-3, is GAGVSQSPSNKVTEKGKDVELRCDPISGHTALYWYRQSLGQGLEFLIYFQGNSAPDKSGLPSDRFSAERTGGSVSTLTIQRTQQEDSAVYLCASSSERGVRTQYFGPGTRLTVL.

This clonotype was counted ten times or more. This chain joins TRBV7-9 and TRBJ2-2; 10 nucleotides line up with TRBD1. After removal of 5 bases from V and 8 bases from J, the junction contained 11 bases not matched to a gene. Germline CDR1 SEHNR, CDR2 FQNEAQ (reference sequence). This CDR3 region has 16 residues. In nucleotides, the CDR3 is TGTGCCAGCAGCGCCCGGGACAGGGGCCTTAAAGGGGAGCTGTTTTTT. Its protein product is CASSARDRGLKGELFF.

CDR3 DNA sequence: TGTGCCAGCAGCTTGGGGCCGACAGGAAACTCCTACGAGCAGTACGTC. This translates into CASSLGPTGNSYEQYV. This chain links TRBV5-6 with TRBJ2-7; D perhaps matches TRBD1 (6 bases). This CDR3 region has 16 residues. Germline loops: CDR1 SGHDT, CDR2 YYEEEE. The V end lost 0 bases, the J end lost 0 bases, and 13 bases lay between the germline ends.

This clonotype was seen ten or more times. The chain recombines TRBV10-3 with TRBJ2-7, with unresolved D. CDR1 is ENHRY and CDR2 is SYGVKD in the germline V gene. The CDR3 is made up of 13 amino acids. V lost 8 bases and J 1 base, leaving 12 bases between the germline ends. The CDR3 is CAIQKFGSYEQYF. CDR3 coding DNA: TGTGCCATCCAGAAATTTGGGTCCTACGAGCAGTACTTC.

This clonotype was counted ten times or more. The V gene is TRBV7-2, the J gene TRBJ2-7; 10 bases are shared with TRBD1. Trimming removed 6 bases from V and 6 bases from J; junction bases left unmatched: 8. Germline CDR1 and CDR2: SGHTA and FQGNSA. The CDR3 loop spans 14 amino acids. CDR3 loop: CASSSGTGASEQYF. The DNA of the CDR3 is TGTGCCAGCAGTTCCGGGACAGGGGCGAGCGAGCAGTACTTC.